This TCR beta chain was identified during a study of T-cell memory formation after mild COVID-19. Study summary: Largely, the TCR clusters proved donor specific. Study-wide results and caveats: Unconfirmed was the SARS-CoV-2 specificity of second-wave clones that peaked on day 37.

TCRdb used MiXCR to reprocess the 5' RACE reads, holding one entry per CDR3 protein. The sample comprises about 240,000 distinct CDR3 sequences, more than 8% of which are singletons, and around 23% rests with the top ten. Between the trimmed V and J ends, which lost 1 base and 1 base, there was a span of 8 bases. Germline CDR1 reads LGHNA; CDR2 reads YSLEER. This CDR3 spans 14 amino acids. Concerning this clonotype: Antigen unknown.

The material sequenced was PBMCs or a T cell subset sorted from them (not recorded which). This sequence originates from a man in his late teens or twenties who had mild COVID-19 (a few samples of this study predate the infection). Cell type and time point are not known. The rearrangement joins TRBV4-3 to TRBJ2-7, with TRBD2 as a possible D gene (5 bases). The CDR3 coding sequence is TGCGCCAGCAGCCAAGCAACGGGGTCCTACGAGCAGTACTTC. It codes for CASSQATGSYEQYF.